A selection of T cell receptor beta chains follows, all from one sample in a study of shared clonotypes between healthy human individuals. Sequencing was performed with immunoSEQ multiplex PCR; in TCRdb, only in-frame clones are kept and a portion is missing. The data hold a few million clones, with over 90% observed a single time. The material sequenced was naive CD4+ T cells from PBMCs. The source of these receptors is a man younger than 35 in good health. Some clones in this sample may be carry-over from other donors' samples. CDR3s include the opening cysteine and the closing phenylalanine or tryptophan. A D gene is named only where the DNA matches it firmly. Some rows have no size entry. The others give once, few or many, or a class for an expanded clone.

J gene | clone size | V gene | D gene | CDR3 DNA | CDR3 protein
TRBJ2-6 | . | TRBV14 | . | TGTGCCAGCAGCCGGCCTGGGGCCAACGTCCTGACTTTC | CASSRPGANVLTF
TRBJ2-2 | once | TRBV4-1 | TRBD2 | TGCGCCAGCAGCGCCACCCTAGCGGGGGTGAACACCGGGGAGCTGTTTTTT | CASSATLAGVNTGELFF
TRBJ1-2 | . | TRBV7-2 | TRBD1 | TGTGCCAGCAGCTTAGGGCCCAGGGGGGCCCTCTACACCTTC | CASSLGPRGALYTF
TRBJ1-3 | . | TRBV4-2 | . | TGTGCCAGCAGCCAAGGGGGACGGGGTCCGGGGGAACGCTCTGGAAACACCATATATTTT | CASSQGGRGPGERSGNTIYF
TRBJ1-3 | . | TRBV18 | TRBD1 | TGTGCCAGCTCACCAGGGACAGGGGCGTCTGGAAACACCATATATTTT | CASSPGTGASGNTIYF
TRBJ1-2 | . | TRBV7-8 | . | TGTGCCAGCAGCTTAGTCCCCGGTCCCTATGGCTACACCTTC | CASSLVPGPYGYTF
TRBJ2-1 | . | TRBV13 | . | TGTGCCAGCAGCTTAGGTCGTAATGAGCAGTTCTTC | CASSLGRNEQFF
TRBJ2-3 | . | TRBV10-1 | . | TGCGCCAGCAGTGAGTCGTTATCCCCAGATACGCAGTATTTT | CASSESLSPDTQYF
TRBJ2-7 | . | TRBV28 | TRBD2 | TGTGCCAGCACCCGAACCCTAGCGGAACCGAACTACGAGCAGTACTTC | CASTRTLAEPNYEQYF
TRBJ2-1 | . | TRBV5-1 | TRBD2 | TGCGCCAGCAGCTTGGCCACTAGCGGGGGCTACAATGAGCAGTTCTTC | CASSLATSGGYNEQFF
TRBJ2-3 | . | TRBV7-2 | TRBD2 | TGTGCCAGCAGCCCGAGCGGGATTAGCACAGATACGCAGTATTTT | CASSPSGISTDTQYF
TRBJ1-4 | . | TRBV30 | . | TGTGCCTGGAGTGTACGATTAGGGCGGGACGAAAAACTGTTTTTT | CAWSVRLGRDEKLFF
TRBJ2-5 | . | TRBV5-4 | TRBD2 | TGTGCCAGCAACAGAGGGACTAGCGGCAATGGGGAAGAGACCCAGTACTTC | CASNRGTSGNGEETQYF
TRBJ2-7 | . | TRBV5-1 | TRBD2 | TGCGCCAGCAGCTTGGGCAGCGGGAGCTCCTACGAGCAGTACTTC | CASSLGSGSSYEQYF
TRBJ1-1 | . | TRBV5-1 | . | TGCGCCAGCAGCTTGGGGTCACTGAACACTGAAGCTTTCTTT | CASSLGSLNTEAFF